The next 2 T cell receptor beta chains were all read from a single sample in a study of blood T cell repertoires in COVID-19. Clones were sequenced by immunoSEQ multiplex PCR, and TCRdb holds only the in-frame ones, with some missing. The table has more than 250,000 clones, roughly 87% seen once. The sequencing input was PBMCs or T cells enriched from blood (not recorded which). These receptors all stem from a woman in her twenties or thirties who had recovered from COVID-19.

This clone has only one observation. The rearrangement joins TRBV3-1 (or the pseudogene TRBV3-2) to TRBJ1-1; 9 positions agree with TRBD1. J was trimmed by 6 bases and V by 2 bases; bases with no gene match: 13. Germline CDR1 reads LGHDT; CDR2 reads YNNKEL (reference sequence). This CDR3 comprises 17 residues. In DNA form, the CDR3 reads TGTGCCAGCAGCCAAATGTACAGGGGGCGCGGTCGCGCTGAAGCTTTCTTT. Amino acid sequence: CASSQMYRGRGRAEAFF.

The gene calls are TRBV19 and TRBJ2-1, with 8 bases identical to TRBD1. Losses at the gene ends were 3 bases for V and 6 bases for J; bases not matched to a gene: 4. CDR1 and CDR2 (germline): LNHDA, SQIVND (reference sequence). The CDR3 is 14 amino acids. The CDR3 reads CASSMGTGLNEQFF. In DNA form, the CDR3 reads TGTGCCAGTAGTATGGGGACAGGCCTCAATGAGCAGTTCTTC.